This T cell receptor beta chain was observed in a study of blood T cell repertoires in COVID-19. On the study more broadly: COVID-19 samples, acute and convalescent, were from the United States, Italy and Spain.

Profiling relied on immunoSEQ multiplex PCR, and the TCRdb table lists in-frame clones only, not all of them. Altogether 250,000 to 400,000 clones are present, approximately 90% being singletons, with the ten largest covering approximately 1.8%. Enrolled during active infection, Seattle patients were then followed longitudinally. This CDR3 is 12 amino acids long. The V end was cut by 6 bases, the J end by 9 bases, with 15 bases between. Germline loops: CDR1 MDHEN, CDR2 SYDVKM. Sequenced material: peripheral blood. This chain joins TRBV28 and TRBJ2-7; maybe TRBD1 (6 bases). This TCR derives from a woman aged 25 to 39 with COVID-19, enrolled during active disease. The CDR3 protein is CASRALQGRQYV. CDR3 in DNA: TGTGCCAGCAGAGCCCTTCAGGGGAGGCAGTACGTC.